Below are 17 T cell receptor beta chains sequenced from a single sample in a study of T cell responses to AZD1222 COVID-19 vaccine. Measured with immunoSEQ multiplex PCR; TCRdb has only the in-frame clones, and not every one. The table includes about 66,000 clones, roughly 87% detected once. Specimen: peripheral blood, collected on day 0 of AZD1222 vaccination. The receptor set was obtained from an adult in good health.

This clone has more than one count but fewer than ten. The chain is built from TRBV7-3 and TRBJ2-1, with D possibly being TRBD2 (7 bases). V was shortened by 5 bases and J by 2 bases, with 16 bases between the two germline ends. CDR1 SGHTA and CDR2 FQGTGA come from the germline V gene. The CDR3 is made up of 16 amino acids. The CDR3 sequence is CASSVKGGATYNEQFF. Written as DNA, the CDR3 is TGTGCCAGCAGCGTTAAAGGGGGGGCCACCTACAATGAGCAGTTCTTC.

The gene calls are TRBV29-1 and TRBJ2-4, with 9 bases fitting TRBD1. The CDR3 consists of 15 residues. The ends lost 0 bases at V and 9 bases at J; junction bases unmatched: 9. Germline CDR1 reads SQVTM; CDR2 reads ANQGSEA. The CDR3 sequence is CSVEEGTGGWGIQYF. The CDR3, as DNA: TGCAGCGTTGAAGAAGGCACAGGGGGCTGGGGCATTCAGTACTTC.

This chain connects TRBV10-2 to TRBJ1-2; a possible D gene is TRBD1 (6 bases). CDR1 WSHSY and CDR2 SAAADI come from the germline V gene. The CDR3 contains 17 residues. V was shortened by 3 bases and J by 1 base, with 18 bases between the two germline ends. In DNA, the CDR3 is TGCGCCAGCAGTGATGTATGGGGGCTCGGGTTTAACTATGGCTACACCTTC. It is translated as CASSDVWGLGFNYGYTF.

The chain links TRBV30 to TRBJ1-6, with 8 bases that match TRBD1. The germline V gene encodes CDR1 GTSNPN and CDR2 SVGIG (reference sequence). After removal of 6 bases from V and 10 bases from J, the junction contained 14 bases not matched to a gene. The CDR3 has 15 amino acids. The CDR3: CACPKGRTGYSPLHF. The CDR3 DNA reads TGTGCCTGTCCTAAAGGGAGGACAGGGTACTCACCCCTCCACTTT.

The chain uses TRBV27 and TRBJ2-1, with TRBD2 matching 8 bases. From germline, CDR1 is MNHEY and CDR2 SMNVEV (reference sequence). The CDR3 covers 15 residues. V shed 5 bases and J 7 bases; nucleotides not matched to a gene: 10. The DNA for the CDR3 is TGTGCCAGCAGTATGGCTAGCGGGCGTCAAAATGAGCAGTTCTTC. Amino acid sequence: CASSMASGRQNEQFF.

The V and J genes are TRBV27 and TRBJ1-5; D not certain. The germline CDR1 and CDR2 sequences are MNHEY and SMNVEV (reference sequence). The CDR3 spans 15 residues. Trimming removed 5 bases at V and 1 base at J, with 12 bases between. The DNA for the CDR3 is TGTGCCAGCAGTGTTGGTCTGGCCAGCAATCAGCCCCAGCATTTT. This translates into CASSVGLASNQPQHF.

This chain links TRBV6-5 with TRBJ1-1; D is perhaps TRBD1 (6 bases). CDR1 MNHEY and CDR2 SVGAGI come from the germline V gene. The CDR3 is made up of 16 amino acids. Trimming shortened V by 4 bases and J by 1 base, and 16 bases separated the two germline ends. The CDR3 region is CASSSSWEGGNTEAFF. DNA for the CDR3: TGTGCCAGCAGTTCATCGTGGGAAGGGGGGAACACTGAAGCTTTCTTT.

The chain uses TRBV9 and TRBJ2-2, with D maybe TRBD2 (6 bases). V was trimmed by 4 bases and J by 5 bases, leaving 15 bases between them. The CDR3 contains 15 residues. Per germline, CDR1 SGDLS and CDR2 YYNGEE. The CDR3: CASSMEGLLTGELFF. The CDR3 DNA sequence: TGTGCCAGCAGCATGGAGGGACTCCTGACCGGGGAGCTGTTTTTT.

Comments on this clone: A read error likely explains this, since a far larger clone differs by one base. At the DNA level, this CDR3 is encoded by other sequences in the same sample as well. The rearrangement links TRBV12-3 or TRBV12-4 to TRBJ1-2; TRBD1 aligns across 7 bases. Losses at the gene ends were 11 bases for V and 8 bases for J; bases not matched to a gene: 14. The CDR3 extends over 13 amino acids. The CDR3 DNA sequence: TGTGCCCGCGGCCAGGGGGGGGCGCGGGGCTACACCTTC. Translation: CARGQGGARGYTF.

The V call is TRBV5-5, the J call TRBJ2-1; no reliable D call. Germline loops: CDR1 SGHKS, CDR2 YYEKEE (reference sequence). V was clipped by 0 bases and J by 15 bases, with 7 bases between them. CDR3 size: 10 residues. DNA for the CDR3: TGTGCCAGCAGCTTGGGATATCTGTTCTTC. Its translation: CASSLGYLFF.

V usage is TRBV6-5 and J usage is TRBJ1-2; 8 bases line up with TRBD1. With V trimmed by 5 bases and J by 4 bases, 6 bases remained unmatched. This CDR3 has 14 amino acids. Looked up from germline, CDR1 is MNHEY and CDR2 is SVGAGI. CDR3 residues: CASSPRGLGYGYTF. The CDR3 nucleotides read TGTGCCAGCAGTCCCAGGGGGCTCGGCTATGGCTACACCTTC.

The chain carries TRBV20-1 and TRBJ2-2; no clear D. V dropped 3 bases and J dropped 4 bases, with 9 bases sitting between them. The length of the CDR3 is 13 residues. Germline lookup yields CDR1 DFQATT and CDR2 SNEGSKA (reference sequence). The CDR3 nucleotides read TGCAGTGCTAGTGGCCTAATCACCGGGGAGCTGTTTTTT. Residues: CSASGLITGELFF.

V gene TRBV5-1 combines with J gene TRBJ2-5; D gene uncertain. Germline lookup yields CDR1 SGHRS and CDR2 YFSETQ. This CDR3 has 15 residues. V was pared by 0 bases and J by 5 bases, with 14 bases between. The CDR3, as DNA: TGCGCCAGCAGCTTGGCGTTTCCGGGTGGGGAGACCCAGTACTTC. Translated: CASSLAFPGGETQYF.

The rearrangement joins TRBV7-9 to TRBJ2-7; TRBD1 might be the D (6 bases). V gave up 6 bases and J gave up 4 bases, with 13 bases separating them. This CDR3 comprises 13 residues. The germline V gene encodes CDR1 SEHNR and CDR2 FQNEAQ (reference sequence). This CDR3 is CASRPDRSYEQYF. For the CDR3, the DNA is TGTGCCAGCAGACCCGACAGGAGTTACGAGCAGTACTTC.

This clone was observed once. The gene calls are TRBV29-1 and TRBJ2-1; 15 bases are a match to TRBD2. Unmatched junction bases numbered 7, after V lost 2 bases and J lost 8 bases. CDR3 length: 16 amino acids. Germline CDR1 and CDR2: SQVTM and ANQGSEA. CDR3 DNA: TGCAGCGTTGAACATAGGACTAGCGGGGGGGCCGATGAGCAGTTCTTC. Its translation: CSVEHRTSGGADEQFF.

This rearrangement joins TRBV24-1 to TRBJ2-3, with 7 bases lining up with TRBD2. Germline CDR1 and CDR2: KGHDR and SFDVKD. The CDR3 covers 15 residues. V lost 1 base to trimming and J lost 5 bases; unmatched junction nucleotides: 5. The CDR3 DNA reads TGTGCCACCAGTGATTTCGCGGGAGATTTAGATACGCAGTATTTT. Amino acids: CATSDFAGDLDTQYF.

This sequence joins TRBV6-6 and TRBJ2-7, with 8 bases fitting TRBD1. Germline trimming cut 6 bases from V and 2 bases from J; bases unmatched to any gene: 12. The CDR3 spans 16 residues. CDR1 and CDR2 (germline): MNHNY, SVGAGI (reference sequence). CDR3 nucleotide sequence: TGTGCCAGCAGCGCTCCGGGTGGACAGGGCGCCTACGAGCAGTACTTC. Its protein product is CASSAPGGQGAYEQYF.